Detailed here is one T cell receptor (beta chain). The sample originates from a study of T cells after yellow fever vaccination. MiXCR, run by TCRdb on the 5' RACE reads, gives a single entry per CDR3 protein. In the table there are 300,000 to 400,000 distinct CDR3 sequences, 9.5% to 15% of which are singletons. Germline V gene sequence: CDR1 SGHRS, CDR2 YFSETQ. The CDR3 extends over 14 amino acids. Trimming stripped 5 bases from V and 2 bases from J, with 11 bases between. This receptor was obtained from a man aged 18 to 35 who received the YFV17D yellow fever vaccine. The rearrangement links TRBV5-1 to TRBJ2-1, with a tentative D call TRBD1 (6 bases). The material was CD4+ T cells sorted from PBMCs, obtained 15 days after the yellow fever booster vaccination. CDR3 region: CASRSGAAYNEQFF. In DNA form, the CDR3 reads TGCGCCAGCAGGTCAGGGGCTGCCTACAATGAGCAGTTCTTC.